These 7 T cell receptor beta chains were sequenced from one sample in a study of memory CD4+ T cells and cytomegalovirus serostatus. Single viable CD3+CD4+CD8-CD45RO+ cells were sorted as the memory CD4+ T cells. Clones were read by immunoSEQ multiplex PCR, and TCRdb kept only the in-frame ones, dropping some. The sample records about 40,000 clones, 65% to 85% being singletons. Material for sequencing was memory CD4+ T cells from blood. The receptors come from an adult in good health and CMV-seronegative.

As regards this clone: The junction departs from germline at one end; a sequencing error may be responsible. As DNA, the CDR3 is TGTGCTAGCAGCTACCCAGGGGGTGAGCAGTTCTTC. As protein: CASSYPGGEQFF. The V call is TRBV7-7, the J call TRBJ2-1; 7 nucleotides match TRBD1. Germline CDR1 is SSHAT and CDR2 is FNYEAQ (reference sequence). The CDR3 consists of 12 residues.

The chain employs TRBV30 and TRBJ1-5; D unclear. Germline lookup yields CDR1 GTSNPN and CDR2 SVGIG (reference sequence). The V end was cut by 1 base, the J end by 6 bases, with 13 bases between. The CDR3 consists of 14 residues. In DNA, the CDR3 is TGTGCCTGGAGTGCGGCCGGGCAAGGTCAGCCCCAGCATTTT. Protein sequence: CAWSAAGQGQPQHF.

The chain joins TRBV6-6 to TRBJ2-5; the match to TRBD2 covers 7 bases. The CDR3 is 15 residues long. Trimming cost V 5 bases and J 0 bases; bases outside gene matches: 6. Germline CDR1 MNHNY, CDR2 SVGAGI (reference sequence). The CDR3 DNA is TGTGCCAGCAGTAGGGGAGCGGGAAACCAAGAGACCCAGTACTTC. It translates to CASSRGAGNQETQYF.

J is TRBJ2-3 and V is TRBV5-1; tentatively, D is TRBD1 (5 bases). The CDR3 length is 13 residues. V shed 1 base and J shed 4 bases, with 7 bases lying between them. In germline, CDR1 is SGHRS, CDR2 YFSETQ. As DNA, the CDR3 is TGCGCCAGCAGCTTGCAGGGCCCAGATACGCAGTATTTT. Its translation is CASSLQGPDTQYF.

The rearrangement uses TRBV7-2 and TRBJ1-2; D unresolved. Germline V gives CDR1 SGHTA, CDR2 FQGNSA. The germline V and J ends were trimmed by 1 base and 4 bases, with 13 bases remaining between them. The CDR3 contains 15 residues. The CDR3 nucleotides are TGTGCCAGCAGCTTAGATCCGGCAGGACTCTATGGCTACACCTTC. Translation: CASSLDPAGLYGYTF.

The chain has TRBV7-9 and TRBJ2-4; 8 bases fit TRBD2. The germline gives CDR1 SEHNR, CDR2 FQNEAQ (reference sequence). Unmatched junction bases numbered 5, after V lost 5 bases and J lost 2 bases. The CDR3 extends over 15 amino acids. The CDR3 nucleotides read TGTGCCAGCAGCCCCCCGGGAGGGACCAAAAACATTCAGTACTTC. It translates to CASSPPGGTKNIQYF.

The V gene is TRBV6-5, the J gene TRBJ2-5; unclear D gene. Trimming took 7 bases from V and 4 from J, leaving 7 bases between them. Germline-derived CDR1 and CDR2 are MNHEY and SVGAGI. The CDR3 is 11 amino acids. The CDR3 here is CASTVGETQYF. The CDR3 bases are TGTGCCAGCACGGTCGGAGAGACCCAGTACTTC.